What follows are 27 T cell receptor beta chains derived from one specimen sequenced in a study of blood T cell repertoires in COVID-19. Method: immunoSEQ multiplex PCR; TCRdb's copy keeps in-frame clones and lacks some. This table holds a few hundred thousand clones, just over 85% found once. Sequencing was done on a sample of PBMCs or T cells enriched from blood (not recorded which). The source is a woman in her 40s with acute COVID-19.

V usage is TRBV3-1 (or the pseudogene TRBV3-2) and J usage is TRBJ2-1; no clear D. Trimming stripped 0 bases from V and 10 bases from J, with 7 bases between. The CDR3 is made up of 12 amino acids. From germline, CDR1 is LGHDT and CDR2 YNNKEL (reference sequence). The CDR3 is CASSQERWEQFF. CDR3 DNA: TGTGCCAGCAGCCAAGAGAGGTGGGAGCAGTTCTTC.

The rearrangement joins TRBV6-5 to TRBJ2-7, with 8 bases aligning to TRBD2. This CDR3 comprises 15 residues. Germline assignment: CDR1 MNHEY and CDR2 SVGAGI. J lost 3 bases, V lost 4 bases, and 8 bases had no gene match. CDR3 amino acids: CASSSTGTSSYEQYF. Written as DNA, the CDR3 is TGTGCCAGCAGTTCCACCGGGACTAGTAGCTACGAGCAGTACTTC.

This chain links TRBV29-1 with TRBJ2-7; 12 bases are a match to TRBD2. Germline CDR1 reads SQVTM; CDR2 reads ANQGSEA. The CDR3 is 13 residues long. J was trimmed by 6 bases and V by 6 bases; bases with no gene match: 6. DNA for the CDR3: TGCAGCGTAGACGGACTAGCGGGAACCGAGCAGTACTTC. Translation gives CSVDGLAGTEQYF.

The chain joins TRBV2 to TRBJ2-3; possible D gene TRBD2, 6 bases. Germline V gene lookup returns CDR1 SNHLY and CDR2 FYNNEI. CDR3 size: 16 residues. The V and J ends lost 5 bases and 0 bases respectively, with 15 bases between them. The CDR3 sequence is CASSPGGITSTDTQYF. CDR3 nucleotides: TGTGCCAGCAGTCCTGGGGGGATTACTAGCACAGATACGCAGTATTTT.

The V call is TRBV5-6, the J call TRBJ1-2, with D possibly TRBD1 on 5 matching bases. Looked up from germline, CDR1 is SGHDT and CDR2 is YYEEEE. V was clipped by 3 bases and J by 4 bases, with 10 bases between them. The CDR3 is made up of 13 amino acids. CDR3 amino acids: CASSWQGAYGYTF. For the CDR3, the DNA is TGTGCCAGCAGCTGGCAGGGTGCCTATGGCTACACCTTC. Full variable domain (remainder filled in from reference TRBV5-6 and TRBJ1-2): DAGVTQSPTHLIKTRGQQVTLRCSPKSGHDTVSWYQQALGQGPQFIFQYYEEEERQRGNFPDRFSGHQFPNYSSELNVNALLLGDSALYLCASSWQGAYGYTFGSGTRLTVV.

The chain joins TRBV5-1 to TRBJ2-3; D is perhaps TRBD2 (6 bases). The germline V gene has CDR1 SGHRS and CDR2 YFSETQ. V lost 5 bases, J lost 6 bases, and 19 bases lay in between. CDR3 length: 15 residues. Written as DNA, the CDR3 is TGCGCCAGCAGATTGTTCTTGGGGGGATTGGATACGCAGTATTTT. Its translation: CASRLFLGGLDTQYF.

This clone was detected a few times. V is TRBV7-9 and J is TRBJ1-1, with a tentative D call TRBD1 (6 bases). Per the germline V gene, CDR1 is SEHNR and CDR2 is FQNEAQ (reference sequence). This CDR3 comprises 17 residues. V dropped 1 base and J dropped 5 bases, with 20 bases sitting between them. The DNA for the CDR3 is TGTGCCAGCAGCTTAGTGGAATCAGATTTAAGGGGGACTGAAGCTTTCTTT. Its translation: CASSLVESDLRGTEAFF.

There are a few counts of this clone. The rearrangement links TRBV7-3 to TRBJ2-2, with D possibly matching TRBD1 (5 bases). The CDR3 length is 15 residues. V dropped 2 bases and J dropped 0 bases, with 7 bases sitting between them. Germline V CDR1 and CDR2: SGHTA, FQGTGA. The CDR3 loop reads CASSLGATNTGELFF. As DNA, the CDR3 is TGTGCCAGCAGCTTAGGGGCAACGAACACCGGGGAGCTGTTTTTT.

The V call is TRBV4-1, the J call TRBJ1-2; 8 positions agree with TRBD1. The CDR3 is made up of 15 amino acids. In germline, CDR1 is MGHRA, CDR2 YSYEKL. The junction had 4 bases not matched to a gene; V was cut back by 2 bases and J by 2 bases. The CDR3 loop is CASSQPTGGNYGYTF. The CDR3 DNA follows: TGCGCCAGCAGCCAACCCACAGGGGGGAACTATGGCTACACCTTC.

The genes are TRBV5-1 and TRBJ1-2; no clear D gene. This CDR3 comprises 13 residues. Germline V gene sequence: CDR1 SGHRS, CDR2 YFSETQ. The germline V and J ends were trimmed by 0 bases and 8 bases, with 11 bases remaining between them. CDR3 loop: CASSLDLSGGYTF. In DNA, the CDR3 is TGCGCCAGCAGCTTGGACTTATCGGGGGGCTACACCTTC.

The rearrangement links TRBV11-2 to TRBJ2-3; 8 positions match TRBD2. The CDR3 runs 16 residues. The germline V gene encodes CDR1 SGHAT and CDR2 FQNNGV. V lost 0 bases and J lost 4; bases outside the gene matches: 6. The CDR3 nucleotides read TGTGCCAGCAGCTTAGATAGGGCTAGCGGGCCAGATACGCAGTATTTT. This encodes CASSLDRASGPDTQYF.

The table lists this clone with a few counts. The chain carries TRBV19 and TRBJ2-1; 12 positions agree with TRBD2. Germline V gene sequence: CDR1 LNHDA, CDR2 SQIVND (reference sequence). With V trimmed by 1 base and J by 7 bases, 8 bases remained unmatched. This CDR3 comprises 17 residues. CDR3 amino acids: CASSIGASGRAMNEQFF. DNA of the CDR3: TGTGCCAGTAGTATAGGGGCTAGCGGGAGGGCCATGAATGAGCAGTTCTTC.

The V and J genes are TRBV10-2 and TRBJ1-2, with TRBD1 as a possible D gene (5 bases). This CDR3 has 13 amino acids. Germline CDR1 is WSHSY and CDR2 is SAAADI. Trimming removed 4 bases at V and 4 bases at J, with 10 bases between. The CDR3 region is CASSGQNLYGYTF. The CDR3 bases are TGCGCCAGCAGTGGACAGAACCTCTATGGCTACACCTTC.

The gene calls are TRBV15 and TRBJ1-2; 11 bases are a match to TRBD1. V lost 2 bases, J lost 4 bases, and 12 bases stayed unmatched. Per the germline V gene, CDR1 is LNHNV and CDR2 is YYDKDF (reference sequence). This CDR3 contains 18 residues. The CDR3 DNA reads as TGTGCCACCAGCAGATCCCGGACAGGGGGCGGGATTGGCTATGGCTACACCTTC. Amino acid sequence: CATSRSRTGGGIGYGYTF.

The chain is built from TRBV24-1 and TRBJ1-2; D unresolved. The CDR3 is 15 residues long. Germline-derived CDR1 and CDR2 are KGHDR and SFDVKD. V lost 6 bases to trimming and J lost 1 base, with 14 bases between them. For the CDR3, the DNA is TGTGCCACCAGTCAAGGAGGGCCCATTAACTATGGCTACACCTTC. Protein: CATSQGGPINYGYTF.

The rearrangement joins TRBV19 to TRBJ2-2; TRBD1 aligns across 7 bases. The CDR3 extends over 14 amino acids. J lost 5 bases, V lost 3 bases, and 3 bases had no gene match. Germline CDR1 is LNHDA and CDR2 is SQIVND (reference sequence). Written as DNA, the CDR3 is TGTGCCAGTAGTATGCCACAGGGGACCGGGGAGCTGTTTTTT. Translating gives CASSMPQGTGELFF.

The V gene is TRBV25-1, the J gene TRBJ1-2, with D possibly being TRBD1 (6 bases). V was trimmed by 4 bases and J by 1 base, leaving 13 bases between them. CDR3 length: 15 residues. Germline loops: CDR1 MGHDK, CDR2 SYGVNS. The CDR3 sequence is CASSASGVFNYGYTF. CDR3 DNA sequence: TGTGCCAGCAGTGCCTCAGGGGTTTTTAACTATGGCTACACCTTC.

The rearrangement joins TRBV10-3 to TRBJ1-1; 11 bases map to TRBD1. V lost 6 bases and J lost 0; bases outside the gene matches: 3. Germline assignment: CDR1 ENHRY and CDR2 SYGVKD. CDR3 length equals 15 residues. The CDR3 region is CAIRGGQGVNTEAFF. The CDR3 region has the DNA TGTGCCATCAGGGGGGGACAGGGGGTGAACACTGAAGCTTTCTTT.

CDR3 sequence reads: CASSLTAIFSGYTF. As DNA, the CDR3 is TGTGCCAGCTCTTTGACAGCCATCTTCTCTGGCTACACCTTC. This chain connects TRBV6-5 to TRBJ1-2; D is perhaps TRBD1 (5 bases). This CDR3 has 14 residues. From germline, CDR1 is MNHEY and CDR2 SVGAGI. Trimming shortened V by 8 bases and J by 7 bases, and 20 bases separated the two germline ends.

This clone appeared a single time. V gene TRBV7-9 combines with J gene TRBJ1-5, with TRBD1 matching 7 bases. Germline V lookup: CDR1 SEHNR, CDR2 FQNEAQ (reference sequence). There are 14 residues in the CDR3. V lost 5 bases, J lost 4 bases, and 5 bases stayed unmatched. As DNA, the CDR3 is TGTGCCAGCAGCGGAGGGGGCACTAATCAGCCCCAGCATTTT. Encoded protein: CASSGGGTNQPQHF.

This clone was counted once. In DNA, the CDR3 is TGTGCCAGCAGCCGACCGACAGGGGGCGGCATTCAGTACTTC. It yields the protein CASSRPTGGGIQYF. The genes are TRBV28 and TRBJ2-4, with TRBD1 matching over 10 bases. The CDR3 extends over 14 amino acids. V gave up 6 bases and J gave up 9 bases; unmatched junction bases: 8. Per the germline V gene, CDR1 is MDHEN and CDR2 is SYDVKM. The variable domain in full, with the rest retrieved from reference TRBV28 and TRBJ2-4, is DVKVTQSSRYLVKRTGEKVFLECVQDMDHENMFWYRQDPGLGLRLIYFSYDVKMKEKGDIPEGYSVSREKKERFSLILESASTNQTSMYLCASSRPTGGGIQYFGAGTRLSVL.

The V and J genes are TRBV5-1 and TRBJ2-1; 11 positions agree with TRBD2. This CDR3 is built from 17 residues. The V gene's germline CDR1 is SGHRS and CDR2 YFSETQ. Trimming took 0 bases from V and 3 from J; bases not matched to a gene: 5. This CDR3 reads CASSLVPLAGGYNEQFF. Written as DNA, the CDR3 is TGCGCCAGCAGCTTGGTTCCCCTAGCGGGAGGCTACAATGAGCAGTTCTTC.

The chain links TRBV28 to TRBJ2-1; 9 nucleotides agree with TRBD1. Germline V gives CDR1 MDHEN, CDR2 SYDVKM. CDR3 length: 16 amino acids. J gave up 7 bases and V 6 bases, and 13 bases lay outside the gene matches. For the CDR3, the DNA is TGTGCCAGCAGGGTGAACGGACAGGGGACCGGGAATGAGCAGTTCTTC. It translates to CASRVNGQGTGNEQFF.

The CDR3 DNA reads TGTGCCAGCAGCCACCAACCGACAGACTCCTACGAGCAGTACTTC. This encodes CASSHQPTDSYEQYF. The genes are TRBV3-1 (or the pseudogene TRBV3-2) and TRBJ2-7; a possible D gene is TRBD1 (5 bases). The CDR3 is 15 residues long. The germline V gene encodes CDR1 LGHDT and CDR2 YNNKEL (reference sequence). Trimming shortened V by 3 bases and J by 0 bases, and 12 bases separated the two germline ends.

This chain joins TRBV29-1 and TRBJ1-2; 9 bases map to TRBD1. Trimming took 3 bases from V and 8 from J; bases not matched to a gene: 10. The CDR3 consists of 14 residues. The V gene's germline CDR1 is SQVTM and CDR2 ANQGSEA. The CDR3, as DNA: TGCAGCGTTGAGCTGACGGGACAGGGCAACGGCTACACCTTC. Encoded protein: CSVELTGQGNGYTF. Using reference TRBV29-1 and TRBJ1-2 for the parts outside the CDR3, the full variable domain is SAVISQKPSRDICQRGTSLTIQCQVDSQVTMMFWYRQQPGQSLTLIATANQGSEATYESGFVIDKFPISRPNLTFSTLTVSNMSPEDSSIYLCSVELTGQGNGYTFGSGTRLTVV.

The rearrangement joins TRBV28 to TRBJ1-2, with TRBD1 matching 8 bases. Losses at the gene ends were 2 bases for V and 4 bases for J; bases not matched to a gene: 9. The CDR3 length is 16 residues. The germline V gene has CDR1 MDHEN and CDR2 SYDVKM. CDR3 in amino acids: CASSLQGARWAYGYTF. CDR3 sequence (DNA): TGTGCCAGCAGTTTACAGGGGGCGCGGTGGGCCTATGGCTACACCTTC.

The rearrangement joins TRBV11-1 to TRBJ1-2; D is unresolved. The germline gives CDR1 SGHAT, CDR2 FQDESV (reference sequence). The length of the CDR3 is 15 residues. Trimming removed 6 bases from V and 2 bases from J, with 16 bases in between. The CDR3: CASSSRTLTNYGYTF. The DNA of the CDR3 is TGTGCCAGCAGTTCCAGGACTCTTACCAACTATGGCTACACCTTC.